The clone carrying this T cell receptor (beta chain) was observed many times. These data belong to a study of T-cell reconstitution after alpha-beta-depleted transplantation in children. During its preparation, the TCRbeta library received unique molecular identifiers. TCRdb itself ran the PCR reads through MiXCR, one entry per CDR3 protein. There are 450,000 to 500,000 distinct CDR3 sequences in the sample; around 13% occur only once, and around 6% lies in the top ten. CDR1 is DFQATT and CDR2 is SNEGSKA in the germline V gene (reference sequence). Trimming pared 3 bases from V and 0 bases from J, leaving 12 bases between. CDR3 size: 15 residues.

The sequence was collected from a human donor who donated a stem cell graft to a child with combined immunodeficiency. Specimen: PBMCs from the stem cell graft donor, collected from the stem cell graft. The chain is built from TRBV20-1 and TRBJ2-1; tentatively, D is TRBD2 (6 bases). The CDR3 coding sequence is TGCAGTGCTAGGGTTAGCGGCAGCTCCTACAATGAGCAGTTCTTC. Translation: CSARVSGSSYNEQFF.